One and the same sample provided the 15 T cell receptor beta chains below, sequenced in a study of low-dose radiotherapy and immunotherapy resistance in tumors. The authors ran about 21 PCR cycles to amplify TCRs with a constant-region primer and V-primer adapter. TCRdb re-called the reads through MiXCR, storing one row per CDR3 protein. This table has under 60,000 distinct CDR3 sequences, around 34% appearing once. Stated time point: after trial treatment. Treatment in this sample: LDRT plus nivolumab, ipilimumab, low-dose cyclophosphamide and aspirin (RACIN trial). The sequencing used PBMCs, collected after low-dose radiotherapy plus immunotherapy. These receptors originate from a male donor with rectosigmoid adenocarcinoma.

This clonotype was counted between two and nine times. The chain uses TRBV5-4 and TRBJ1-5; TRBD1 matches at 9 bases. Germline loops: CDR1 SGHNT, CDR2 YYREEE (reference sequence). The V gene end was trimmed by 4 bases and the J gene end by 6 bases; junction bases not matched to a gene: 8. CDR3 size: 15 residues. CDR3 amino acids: CASSATDRGGQPQHF. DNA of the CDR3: TGTGCCAGCAGCGCGACGGACAGGGGAGGTCAGCCCCAGCATTTT. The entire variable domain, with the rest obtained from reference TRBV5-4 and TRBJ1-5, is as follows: ETGVTQSPTHLIKTRGQQVTLRCSSQSGHNTVSWYQQALGQGPQFIFQYYREEENGRGNFPPRFSGLQFPNYSSELNVNALELDDSALYLCASSATDRGGQPQHFGDGTRLSIL.

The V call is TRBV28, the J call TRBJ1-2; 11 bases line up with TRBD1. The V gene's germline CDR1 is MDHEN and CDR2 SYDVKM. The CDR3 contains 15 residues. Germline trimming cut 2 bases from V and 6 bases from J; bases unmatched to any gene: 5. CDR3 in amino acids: CASSLGGTGGDGYTF. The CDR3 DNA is TGTGCCAGCAGTTTAGGCGGGACAGGGGGGGATGGCTACACCTTC.

In nucleotides, the CDR3 is TGTGCCAGCAGTGCAGGATTCAATTCACCCCTCCACTTT. Translating gives CASSAGFNSPLHF. The chain has TRBV6-2 or TRBV6-3 and TRBJ1-6; D remains unclear. CDR3 length: 13 residues. Trimming left V 5 bases short and J 7 bases short, with 9 bases between. The V gene's germline CDR1 is MNHEY and CDR2 SVGEGT.

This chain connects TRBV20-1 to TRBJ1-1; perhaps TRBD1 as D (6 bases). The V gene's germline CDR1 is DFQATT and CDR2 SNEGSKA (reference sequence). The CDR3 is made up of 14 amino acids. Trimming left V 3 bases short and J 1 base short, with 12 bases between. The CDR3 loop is CSASPTGPNTEAFF. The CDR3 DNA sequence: TGCAGTGCTAGCCCAACAGGGCCGAACACTGAAGCTTTCTTT.

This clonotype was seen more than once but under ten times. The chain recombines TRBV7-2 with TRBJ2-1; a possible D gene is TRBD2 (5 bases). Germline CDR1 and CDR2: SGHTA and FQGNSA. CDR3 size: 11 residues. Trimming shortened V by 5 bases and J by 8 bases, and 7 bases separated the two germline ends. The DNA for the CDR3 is TGTGCCAGCAGCCGGAGGTATGAGCAGTTCTTC. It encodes CASSRRYEQFF.

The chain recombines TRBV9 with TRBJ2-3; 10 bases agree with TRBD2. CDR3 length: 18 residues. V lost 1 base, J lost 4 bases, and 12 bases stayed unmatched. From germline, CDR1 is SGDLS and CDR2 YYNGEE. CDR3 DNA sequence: TGTGCCAGCAGCGTATCCCCCCGTAGCGGGGGGACGGCAGATACGCAGTATTTT. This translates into CASSVSPRSGGTADTQYF. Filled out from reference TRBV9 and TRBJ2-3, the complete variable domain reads DSGVTQTPKHLITATGQRVTLRCSPRSGDLSVYWYQQSLDQGLQFLIQYYNGEERAKGNILERFSAQQFPDLHSELNLSSLELGDSALYFCASSVSPRSGGTADTQYFGPGTRLTVL.

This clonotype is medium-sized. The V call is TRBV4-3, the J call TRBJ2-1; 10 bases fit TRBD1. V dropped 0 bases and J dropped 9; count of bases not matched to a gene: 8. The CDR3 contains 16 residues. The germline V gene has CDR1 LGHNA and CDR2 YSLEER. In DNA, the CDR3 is TGCGCCAGCAGCCAAGAACGGGACAGGGGCATTGGTGAGCAGTTCTTC. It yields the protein CASSQERDRGIGEQFF.

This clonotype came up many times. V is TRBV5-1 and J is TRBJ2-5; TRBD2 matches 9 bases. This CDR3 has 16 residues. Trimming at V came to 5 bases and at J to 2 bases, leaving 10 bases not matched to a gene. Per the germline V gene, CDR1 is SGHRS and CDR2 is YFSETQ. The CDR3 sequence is CASRLAGVLPQETQYF. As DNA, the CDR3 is TGCGCCAGCAGGTTAGCGGGGGTACTTCCACAAGAGACCCAGTACTTC.

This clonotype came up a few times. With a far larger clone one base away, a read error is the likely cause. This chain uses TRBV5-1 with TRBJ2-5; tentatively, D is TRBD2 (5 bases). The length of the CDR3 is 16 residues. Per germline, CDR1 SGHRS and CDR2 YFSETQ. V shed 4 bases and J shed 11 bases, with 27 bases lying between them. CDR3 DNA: TGCGCCAGCAGCCCCGGATCGGTTGGGCCCCGGGATGAGCAGTACTTC. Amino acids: CASSPGSVGPRDEQYF. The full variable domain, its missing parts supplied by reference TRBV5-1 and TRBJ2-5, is KAGVTQTPRYLIKTRGQQVTLSCSPISGHRSVSWYQQTPGQGLQFLFEYFSETQRNKGNFPGRFSGRQFSNSRSEMNVSTLELGDSALYLCASSPGSVGPRDEQYFGPGTRLLVL.

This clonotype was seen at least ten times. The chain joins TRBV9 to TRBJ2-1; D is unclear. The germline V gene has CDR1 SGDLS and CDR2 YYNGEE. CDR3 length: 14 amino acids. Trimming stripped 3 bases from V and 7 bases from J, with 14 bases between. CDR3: CASSAGLPTNEQFF. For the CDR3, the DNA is TGTGCCAGCAGCGCCGGTCTCCCGACAAATGAGCAGTTCTTC.

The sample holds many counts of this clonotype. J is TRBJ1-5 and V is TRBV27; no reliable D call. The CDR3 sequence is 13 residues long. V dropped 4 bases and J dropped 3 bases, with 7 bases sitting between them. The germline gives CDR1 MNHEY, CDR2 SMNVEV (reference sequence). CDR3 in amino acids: CASSSLVNQPQHF. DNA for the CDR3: TGTGCCAGCAGTTCCCTAGTCAATCAGCCCCAGCATTTT.

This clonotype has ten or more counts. The CDR3 loop is CASSAGRRNYGYTF. The CDR3 DNA sequence: TGTGCCAGCAGCGCGGGACGCCGAAACTATGGCTACACCTTC. The chain uses TRBV5-6 and TRBJ1-2, with TRBD1 as a possible D gene (5 bases). CDR3 length: 14 residues. Germline CDR1 SGHDT, CDR2 YYEEEE. Trimming left V 4 bases short and J 2 bases short, with 12 bases between.

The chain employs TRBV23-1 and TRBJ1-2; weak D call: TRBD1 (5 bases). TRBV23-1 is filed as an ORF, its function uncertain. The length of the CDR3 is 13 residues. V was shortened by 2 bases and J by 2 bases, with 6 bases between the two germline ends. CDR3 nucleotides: TGCGCCAGCAGTCAAGGGGGAAACTATGGCTACACCTTC. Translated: CASSQGGNYGYTF.

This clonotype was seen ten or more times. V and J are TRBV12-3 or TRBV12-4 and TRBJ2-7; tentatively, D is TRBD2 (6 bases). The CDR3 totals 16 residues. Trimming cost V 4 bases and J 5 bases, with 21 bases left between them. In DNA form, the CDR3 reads TGTGCCAGCAGTTCGGCGGGATTTTTAGGTGGCAACGAGCAGTACTTC. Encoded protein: CASSSAGFLGGNEQYF.

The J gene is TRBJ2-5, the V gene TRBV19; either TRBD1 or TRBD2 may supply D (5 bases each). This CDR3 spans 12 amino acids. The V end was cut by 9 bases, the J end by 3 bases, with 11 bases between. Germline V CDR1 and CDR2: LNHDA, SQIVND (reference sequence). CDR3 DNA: TGTGCCAGCTCCGGGACCAAAGAGACCCAGTACTTC. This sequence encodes CASSGTKETQYF.